This T cell receptor (beta chain) is from a study of identical twins. Study findings and constraints: The same donors were not followed; conclusions instead depended on cross-sectional statistical analysis. Beta out-of-frame twin sharing showed a weaker excess.

The germline V and J ends were trimmed by 5 bases and 5 bases, with 15 bases remaining between them. The CDR3 extends over 13 amino acids. Germline loops: CDR1 SQVTM, CDR2 ANQGSEA. To note about this clonotype: The antigen remains undetermined.

From the 5' RACE reads, TCRdb called clonotypes with MiXCR, one entry per CDR3 protein. Found here are roughly 630,000 distinct CDR3 sequences, roughly 6.6% of them singletons; the top ten hold approximately 1.5%. These data were also reused for a study on yellow fever vaccine responses in identical twins.

Sequences were obtained from PBMCs. The TCR sequence derives from a woman aged 18-35 years in good health. The chain carries TRBV29-1 and TRBJ2-5; the D call may be TRBD1 or TRBD2 (7 bases each). The CDR3 nucleotides are TGCAGCGTTACACCCCAGGGGGGGGAGACCCAGTACTTC. Its translation is CSVTPQGGETQYF.